The clone carrying this T cell receptor (beta chain) appeared many times. This sample is drawn from a study of tumor and adjacent non-tumor tissue in lung cancer. At the level of the study: Stage I to III disease affected about nine men and a handful of women aged about 31 to 80.

This sample's RNA came from whole unsorted tissue. TCRbeta libraries were built with three rounds of nested PCR, modified from ARM-PCR. From the multiplex PCR reads, TCRdb called clonotypes with MiXCR, one entry per CDR3 protein. Among around 70,000 distinct CDR3 sequences, approximately 63% were seen once, and the ten largest hold 20% to 25%. The TCR sequence derives from a man between 50 and 59 years old with non-small cell lung cancer. The sample comprised lung tumor tissue.

The CDR3 sequence: CASSLARTGLGEQFF. CDR3 nucleotide sequence: TGCGCCAGCAGCTTGGCCCGGACTGGGTTAGGGGAGCAGTTCTTC. The V gene is TRBV5-1, the J gene TRBJ2-1, with D tentatively TRBD2 (5 bases). The CDR3 runs 15 residues. The germline gives CDR1 SGHRS, CDR2 YFSETQ. V shed 0 bases and J shed 10 bases, with 17 bases lying between them.